Presented here are 30 T cell receptor beta chains from one specimen sequenced in a study of beta chain features in type 1 diabetes. Expressed TCRB transcripts were sequenced because the entire RNA isolate underwent reverse transcription. TCRdb's table, derived via immunoSEQ multiplex PCR, lists solely in-frame clones and lacks some. The sample gives hundreds of thousands of clones, roughly 30% of which show up once; about 0.06% is in the top ten. What was sequenced was naive CD4+ T cells from blood. The receptor set was obtained from a man aged 18 to 35 in good health.

The chain's CDR3 is CASSLLAGGLLVRGEQFF. As DNA, the CDR3 is TGTGCCAGCAGTTTACTAGCGGGAGGACTCTTGGTTCGGGGTGAGCAGTTCTTC. V and J are TRBV28 and TRBJ2-1; 11 nucleotides align to TRBD2. Per germline, CDR1 MDHEN and CDR2 SYDVKM. V shed 2 bases, J shed 9 bases, and the junction held 15 bases outside the gene matches. The CDR3 runs to 18 residues.

The CDR3: CASSLGGQGWPRTQYF. CDR3 DNA: TGTGCCAGCAGCTTAGGGGGGCAGGGATGGCCGCGGACCCAGTACTTC. The chain recombines TRBV7-2 with TRBJ2-5; tentative D call: TRBD1 (6 bases). Trimming left V 1 base short and J 7 bases short, with 19 bases between. CDR3 size: 16 residues. CDR1 SGHTA and CDR2 FQGNSA come from the germline V gene.

This clone was counted a few times. The chain couples TRBV9 to TRBJ1-2; weak D call: TRBD1 (6 bases). With 5 bases removed from V and 6 bases from J, the gap between germline ends came to 14 bases. Germline loops: CDR1 SGDLS, CDR2 YYNGEE. This CDR3 region has 13 residues. As DNA, the CDR3 is TGTGCCAGCAGTCTTCATACAGGGAATGGCTACACCTTC. It yields the protein CASSLHTGNGYTF. Full variable domain (missing parts from reference TRBV9 and TRBJ1-2): DSGVTQTPKHLITATGQRVTLRCSPRSGDLSVYWYQQSLDQGLQFLIQYYNGEERAKGNILERFSAQQFPDLHSELNLSSLELGDSALYFCASSLHTGNGYTFGSGTRLTVV.

The chain joins TRBV14 to TRBJ2-3; TRBD2 agrees at 7 bases. J was trimmed by 1 base and V by 2 bases; bases with no gene match: 3. The CDR3 covers 15 residues. Germline V gene sequence: CDR1 SGHDN, CDR2 FVKESK. The CDR3 region has the DNA TGTGCCAGCAGCCAACTAGCGGTGGGCACAGATACGCAGTATTTT. Protein sequence: CASSQLAVGTDTQYF.

The chain couples TRBV23-1 to TRBJ2-3; 8 bases map to TRBD1. TRBV23-1 carries the ORF label, with uncertain function. CDR3 length: 15 amino acids. J lost 2 bases, V lost 0 bases, and 1 base had no gene match. The CDR3 sequence: CASSQSGQDTDTQYF. The CDR3 DNA reads TGCGCCAGCAGTCAATCGGGACAGGACACAGATACGCAGTATTTT.

This clone occurred a few times. The chain links TRBV10-3 to TRBJ2-4; D is perhaps TRBD2 (5 bases). Between the trimmed V and J ends, which lost 9 bases and 8 bases, there was a span of 11 bases. Germline lookup yields CDR1 ENHRY and CDR2 SYGVKD. This CDR3 contains 11 residues. CDR3 coding DNA: TGTGCCATACGGGCCGGGGACATTCAGTACTTC. Translated, it gives CAIRAGDIQYF.

The CDR3 DNA is TGTGCCAGCAGGCCTAGCGCCGACTACGAGCAGTACTTC. Amino acid sequence: CASRPSADYEQYF. The gene calls are TRBV28 and TRBJ2-7, with TRBD2 as a possible D gene (6 bases). V lost 6 bases and J 3 bases, leaving 12 bases between the germline ends. The CDR3 totals 13 residues. The germline CDR1 and CDR2 sequences are MDHEN and SYDVKM.

This clone was observed a handful of times. The chain couples TRBV7-2 to TRBJ2-2; perhaps TRBD2 as D (5 bases). CDR3 length: 15 amino acids. The germline V and J ends were trimmed by 5 bases and 0 bases, with 10 bases remaining between them. Germline V gene data show CDR1 as SGHTA and CDR2 as FQGNSA. The CDR3 nucleotides read TGTGCCAGCAGCCCGACACTAGCGAACACCGGGGAGCTGTTTTTT. Amino acids: CASSPTLANTGELFF.

This clone was recorded a few times. V and J are TRBV28 and TRBJ2-5; D perhaps matches TRBD2 (6 bases). V was trimmed by 6 bases and J by 7 bases, leaving 24 bases between them. This CDR3 is built from 16 residues. CDR1 MDHEN and CDR2 SYDVKM come from the germline V gene. CDR3 bases: TGTGCCAGCAGCCCGCGCGGAGGGAACGGGGCTTGGACCCAGTACTTC. It translates to CASSPRGGNGAWTQYF.

The chain employs TRBV29-1 and TRBJ1-1, with a possible D match to TRBD1 (6 bases). This CDR3 is 10 amino acids long. The V gene lost 7 bases and the J gene lost 7 bases, with 10 bases spanning the gap. The germline gives CDR1 SQVTM, CDR2 ANQGSEA. This CDR3 reads CSGQDVEAFF. The CDR3 nucleotides are TGCAGCGGACAGGACGTTGAAGCTTTCTTT.

The V gene is TRBV2, the J gene TRBJ2-1; 9 bases align to TRBD2. The V segment lost 3 bases and the J segment 4 bases; nucleotides outside the gene matches: 4. CDR1 and CDR2 from the germline V gene are SNHLY and FYNNEI. There are 15 residues in the CDR3. CDR3 nucleotides: TGTGCCAGCAGTGAGGAGACTAGCGGTTACAATGAGCAGTTCTTC. Its protein is CASSEETSGYNEQFF.

This sequence joins TRBV29-1 and TRBJ2-7; weak D call: TRBD2 (6 bases). The CDR3 is made up of 13 amino acids. The V and J ends lost 7 bases and 2 bases respectively, with 15 bases between them. CDR1 is SQVTM and CDR2 is ANQGSEA in the germline V gene. CDR3 region: CSGRDSRTYEQYF. CDR3 coding DNA: TGCAGCGGGCGGGACTCCCGGACCTACGAGCAGTACTTC.

This clone was seen a few times. The chain combines TRBV5-1 with TRBJ2-5; 10 bases agree with TRBD2. CDR1 and CDR2 from the germline V gene are SGHRS and YFSETQ. V lost 4 bases, J lost 0 bases, and 3 bases stayed unmatched. CDR3 length equals 15 residues. The CDR3 region has the DNA TGCGCCAGCAGCCGAGGACTAGCGGACCAAGAGACCCAGTACTTC. It specifies CASSRGLADQETQYF.

The chain joins TRBV28 to TRBJ2-7, with D unresolved. Germline CDR1 is MDHEN and CDR2 is SYDVKM. V was shortened by 7 bases and J by 0 bases, with 13 bases between the two germline ends. This CDR3 has 14 amino acids. CDR3 sequence reads: CASMGGPPSYEQYF. CDR3 nucleotide sequence: TGTGCCAGCATGGGCGGACCACCCTCCTACGAGCAGTACTTC.

This clone was seen a few times. This sequence joins TRBV18 and TRBJ2-2, with a weak D call TRBD2 (6 bases). In germline, CDR1 is KGHSH, CDR2 LQKENI. V was shortened by 3 bases and J by 2 bases, with 13 bases between the two germline ends. CDR3 size: 16 residues. The CDR3 region has the DNA TGTGCCAGCTCACCTGCCGGGACTCGAAACACCGGGGAGCTGTTTTTT. It codes for CASSPAGTRNTGELFF.

This clone was counted a few times. The chain has TRBV25-1 and TRBJ2-7, with a weak D call TRBD2 (6 bases). This CDR3 has 13 residues. V lost 6 bases, J lost 2 bases, and 11 bases lay in between. Germline CDR1 MGHDK, CDR2 SYGVNS. The DNA for the CDR3 is TGTGCCAGCAGGCGGGACGGGACCTACGAGCAGTACTTC. This encodes CASRRDGTYEQYF.

The V gene is TRBV4-1, the J gene TRBJ2-3, with TRBD1 matching over 9 bases. With V trimmed by 4 bases and J by 2 bases, 10 bases remained unmatched. CDR1 is MGHRA and CDR2 is YSYEKL in the germline V gene. CDR3 length: 17 amino acids. The CDR3 spells CASSRTTGGVVTDTQYF. Here the CDR3 DNA reads TGCGCCAGCAGCCGTACAACAGGGGGCGTTGTCACAGATACGCAGTATTTT.

The V call is TRBV30, the J call TRBJ2-5, with 9 bases matching TRBD1. Germline values: CDR1 GTSNPN, CDR2 SVGIG (reference sequence). CDR3 size: 14 residues. V shed 0 bases, J shed 4 bases, and the junction held 3 bases outside the gene matches. The CDR3 loop is CAWSVPTGGETQYF. CDR3 in DNA: TGTGCCTGGAGTGTTCCGACAGGGGGAGAGACCCAGTACTTC. Combining the CDR3 with reference TRBV30 and TRBJ2-5 gives the whole variable domain SQTIHQWPATLVQPVGSPLSLECTVEGTSNPNLYWYRQAAGRGLQLLFYSVGIGQISSEVPQNLSASRPQDRQFILSSKKLLLSDSGFYLCAWSVPTGGETQYFGPGTRLLVL.

The rearrangement uses TRBV7-2 and TRBJ1-5, with a weak D call TRBD1 (6 bases). V was trimmed by 6 bases and J by 3 bases, leaving 12 bases between them. The germline V gene encodes CDR1 SGHTA and CDR2 FQGNSA. There are 14 residues in the CDR3. This CDR3 reads CASSQGPNNQPQHF. As DNA, the CDR3 is TGTGCCAGCAGTCAGGGGCCGAACAATCAGCCCCAGCATTTT.

The chain has TRBV30 and TRBJ2-1; 12 bases fit TRBD2. CDR1 and CDR2 (germline): GTSNPN, SVGIG (reference sequence). J lost 9 bases, V lost 4 bases, and 7 bases had no gene match. The CDR3 sequence is 14 residues long. CDR3 sequence: CAWTRLAGALEQFF. The CDR3 DNA is TGTGCCTGGACGCGACTAGCGGGAGCCCTTGAGCAGTTCTTC.

This chain links TRBV11-2 with TRBJ2-5; TRBD1 is a possible D gene (5 bases). The CDR3 is made up of 14 amino acids. Trimming took 5 bases from V and 2 from J, leaving 12 bases between them. Germline loops: CDR1 SGHAT, CDR2 FQNNGV. CDR3 loop: CASSPGNSQETQYF. CDR3 coding DNA: TGTGCCAGCAGCCCAGGGAATTCTCAAGAGACCCAGTACTTC.

The genes are TRBV30 and TRBJ2-4; 7 nucleotides align to TRBD2. The CDR3 consists of 14 residues. Germline assignment: CDR1 GTSNPN and CDR2 SVGIG (reference sequence). V lost 3 bases, J lost 8 bases, and 10 bases stayed unmatched. Here the CDR3 DNA reads TGTGCCTGGAGGCAAACGGGAGGAGGAGACATTCAGTACTTC. Its translation: CAWRQTGGGDIQYF.

The rearrangement uses TRBV7-9 and TRBJ2-7; D remains unclear. V lost 1 base and J lost 0, with 7 bases in between. The CDR3 is 14 residues long. Germline V gene lookup returns CDR1 SEHNR and CDR2 FQNEAQ (reference sequence). The CDR3 is CASSLDWSSYEQYF. CDR3 in DNA: TGTGCCAGCAGCTTAGACTGGAGCTCCTACGAGCAGTACTTC.

The rearrangement uses TRBV7-9 and TRBJ1-4; D gene uncertain. Trimming removed 5 bases from V and 7 bases from J, with 11 bases in between. CDR3 length equals 13 residues. In germline, CDR1 is SEHNR, CDR2 FQNEAQ (reference sequence). CDR3 residues: CASSPVGFEKLFF. CDR3 nucleotides: TGTGCCAGCAGCCCCGTCGGGTTTGAAAAACTGTTTTTT.

This clone was detected a few times. This chain joins TRBV15 and TRBJ2-3; D is perhaps TRBD1 (6 bases). CDR1 and CDR2 (germline): LNHNV, YYDKDF (reference sequence). The CDR3 runs to 13 residues. Trimming pared 6 bases from V and 2 bases from J, leaving 9 bases between. CDR3 nucleotide sequence: TGTGCCACCAGTACAGGGAACACAGATACGCAGTATTTT. It translates to CATSTGNTDTQYF. The full variable domain, with the rest looked up from reference TRBV15 and TRBJ2-3, is DAMVIQNPRYQVTQFGKPVTLSCSQTLNHNVMYWYQQKSSQAPKLLFHYYDKDFNNEADTPDNFQSRRPNTSFCFLDIRSPGLGDTAMYLCATSTGNTDTQYFGPGTRLTVL.

This rearrangement joins TRBV10-3 to TRBJ2-2; D not resolved. The V gene's germline CDR1 is ENHRY and CDR2 SYGVKD. The CDR3 runs to 13 residues. Trimming took off 4 bases at V and 1 base at J, with 4 bases between the two ends. The CDR3 spells CAISAGNTGELFF. CDR3 nucleotide sequence: TGTGCCATCAGTGCCGGGAACACCGGGGAGCTGTTTTTT.

This clone has only a few counts. The chain uses TRBV2 and TRBJ2-1; D remains ambiguous. CDR3 size: 13 residues. Trimming pared 6 bases from V and 8 bases from J, leaving 14 bases between. CDR1 and CDR2 from the germline V gene are SNHLY and FYNNEI. As DNA, the CDR3 is TGTGCCAGCAGGAGATCGACCCTTCATGAGCAGTTCTTC. It is translated as CASRRSTLHEQFF.

This clone was observed a few times. This chain joins TRBV7-7 and TRBJ2-5; possibly TRBD1 for D (6 bases). V was trimmed by 6 bases and J by 5 bases, leaving 13 bases between them. This CDR3 comprises 13 residues. CDR1 and CDR2 from the germline V gene are SSHAT and FNYEAQ (reference sequence). The CDR3 bases are TGTGCCAGCAGGCGCAGGGGCTCGGAGACCCAGTACTTC. It encodes CASRRRGSETQYF.

This clone was counted a few times. This chain links TRBV5-1 with TRBJ2-7; 9 nucleotides align to TRBD2. After removal of 3 bases from V and 3 bases from J, the junction contained 7 bases not matched to a gene. The CDR3 runs to 15 residues. CDR1 is SGHRS, CDR2 YFSETQ, per germline. CDR3 in amino acids: CASSSRLADIYEQYF. In DNA, the CDR3 is TGCGCCAGCAGCTCCCGACTAGCGGACATCTACGAGCAGTACTTC.

The chain uses TRBV7-9 and TRBJ2-1; 9 bases fit TRBD1. With V trimmed by 2 bases and J by 3 bases, 2 bases remained unmatched. CDR1 SEHNR and CDR2 FQNEAQ come from the germline V gene (reference sequence). The CDR3 is 15 amino acids. The CDR3 reads CASSLQGQGYNEQFF. For the CDR3, the DNA is TGTGCCAGCAGCTTACAGGGACAGGGCTACAATGAGCAGTTCTTC.